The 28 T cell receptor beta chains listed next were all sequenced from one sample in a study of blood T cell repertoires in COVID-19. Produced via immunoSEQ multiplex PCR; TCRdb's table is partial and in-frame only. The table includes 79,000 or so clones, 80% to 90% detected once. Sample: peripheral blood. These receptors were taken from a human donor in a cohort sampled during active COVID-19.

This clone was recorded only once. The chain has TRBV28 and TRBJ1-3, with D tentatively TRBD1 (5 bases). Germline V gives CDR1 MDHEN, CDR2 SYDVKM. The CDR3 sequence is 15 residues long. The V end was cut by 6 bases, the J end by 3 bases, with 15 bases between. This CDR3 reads CASSMTWGDGNTIYF. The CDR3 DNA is TGTGCCAGCAGCATGACGTGGGGGGATGGAAACACCATATATTTT.

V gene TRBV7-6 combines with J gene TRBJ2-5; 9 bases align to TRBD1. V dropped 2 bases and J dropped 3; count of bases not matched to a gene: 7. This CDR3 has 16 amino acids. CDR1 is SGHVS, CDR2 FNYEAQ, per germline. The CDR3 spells CASSLTGGAWEETQYF. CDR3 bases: TGTGCCAGCAGCTTAACAGGGGGCGCCTGGGAAGAGACCCAGTACTTC.

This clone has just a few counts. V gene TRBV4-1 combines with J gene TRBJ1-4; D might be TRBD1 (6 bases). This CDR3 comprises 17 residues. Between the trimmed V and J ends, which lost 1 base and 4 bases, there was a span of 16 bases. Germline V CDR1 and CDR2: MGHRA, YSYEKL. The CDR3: CASSQGRQAYGNEKLFF. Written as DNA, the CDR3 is TGCGCCAGCAGCCAAGGGCGACAGGCATATGGTAATGAAAAACTGTTTTTT.

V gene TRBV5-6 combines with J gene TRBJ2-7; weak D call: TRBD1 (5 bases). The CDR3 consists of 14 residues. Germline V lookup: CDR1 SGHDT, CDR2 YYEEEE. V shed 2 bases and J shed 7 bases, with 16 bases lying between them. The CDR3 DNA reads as TGTGCCAGCAGCTTTGCAGGGATGGGTTGGGAGCAGTACTTC. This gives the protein CASSFAGMGWEQYF.

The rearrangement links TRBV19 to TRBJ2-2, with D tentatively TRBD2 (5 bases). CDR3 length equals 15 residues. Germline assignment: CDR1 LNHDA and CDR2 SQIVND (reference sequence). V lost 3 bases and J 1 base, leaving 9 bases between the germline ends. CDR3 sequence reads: CASSISGGNTGELFF. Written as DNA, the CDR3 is TGTGCCAGTAGTATTTCAGGAGGGAACACCGGGGAGCTGTTTTTT. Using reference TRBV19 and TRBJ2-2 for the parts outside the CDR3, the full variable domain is DGGITQSPKYLFRKEGQNVTLSCEQNLNHDAMYWYRQDPGQGLRLIYYSQIVNDFQKGDIAEGYSVSREKKESFPLTVTSAQKNPTAFYLCASSISGGNTGELFFGEGSRLTVL.

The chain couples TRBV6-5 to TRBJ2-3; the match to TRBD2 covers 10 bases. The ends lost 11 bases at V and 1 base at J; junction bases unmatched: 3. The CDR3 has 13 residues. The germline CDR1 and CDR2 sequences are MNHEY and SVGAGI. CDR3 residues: CASGTSGTDTQYF. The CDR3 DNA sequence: TGTGCCTCCGGGACTAGCGGCACAGATACGCAGTATTTT.

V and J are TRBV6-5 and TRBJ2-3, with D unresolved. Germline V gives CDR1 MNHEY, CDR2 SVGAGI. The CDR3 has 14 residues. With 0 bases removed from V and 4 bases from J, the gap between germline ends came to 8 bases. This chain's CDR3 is CASSYSSLPDTQYF. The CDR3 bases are TGTGCCAGCAGTTACTCGAGTCTGCCAGATACGCAGTATTTT.

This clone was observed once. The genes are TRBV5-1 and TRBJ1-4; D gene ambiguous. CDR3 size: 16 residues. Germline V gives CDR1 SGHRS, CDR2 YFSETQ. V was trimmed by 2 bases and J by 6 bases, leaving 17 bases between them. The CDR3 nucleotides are TGCGCCAGCAGCTTCAATGGAGGCCTGGGGTATGAAAAACTGTTTTTT. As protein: CASSFNGGLGYEKLFF.

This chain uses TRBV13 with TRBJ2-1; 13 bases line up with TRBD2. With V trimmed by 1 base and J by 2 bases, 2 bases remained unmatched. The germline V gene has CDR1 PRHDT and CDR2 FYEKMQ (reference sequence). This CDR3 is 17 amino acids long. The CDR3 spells CASSLDGTSGTYNEQFF. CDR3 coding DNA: TGTGCCAGCAGCTTAGATGGGACTAGCGGGACCTACAATGAGCAGTTCTTC. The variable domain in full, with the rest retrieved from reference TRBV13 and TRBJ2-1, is AAGVIQSPRHLIKEKRETATLKCYPIPRHDTVYWYQQGPGQDPQFLISFYEKMQSDKGSIPDRFSAQQFSDYHSELNMSSLELGDSALYFCASSLDGTSGTYNEQFFGPGTRLTVL.

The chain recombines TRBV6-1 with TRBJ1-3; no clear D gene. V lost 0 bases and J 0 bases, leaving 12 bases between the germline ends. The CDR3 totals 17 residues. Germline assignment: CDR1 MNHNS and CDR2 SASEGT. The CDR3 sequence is CASSEAHGGSSGNTIYF. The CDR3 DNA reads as TGTGCCAGCAGTGAAGCGCACGGCGGAAGCTCTGGAAACACCATATATTTT.

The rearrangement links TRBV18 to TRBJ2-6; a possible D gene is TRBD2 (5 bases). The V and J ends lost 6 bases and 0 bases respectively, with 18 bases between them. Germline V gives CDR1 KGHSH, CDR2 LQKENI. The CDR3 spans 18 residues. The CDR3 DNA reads TGTGCCAGCTCTCCTAAGCGGCAGGCAAACTCTGGGGCCAACGTCCTGACTTTC. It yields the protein CASSPKRQANSGANVLTF.

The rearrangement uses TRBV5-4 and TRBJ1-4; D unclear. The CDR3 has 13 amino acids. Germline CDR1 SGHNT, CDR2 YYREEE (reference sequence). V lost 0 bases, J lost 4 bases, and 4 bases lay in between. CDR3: CASSLDSNEKLFF. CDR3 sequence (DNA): TGTGCCAGCAGCTTGGATAGTAATGAAAAACTGTTTTTT.

In DNA, the CDR3 is TGTGCCAGCAGCCGGACAGTTAATCAGCCCCAGCATTTT. Translating it yields CASSRTVNQPQHF. The chain has TRBV7-9 and TRBJ1-5; D may be TRBD1 (6 bases). V gave up 5 bases and J gave up 4 bases, with 9 bases separating them. The CDR3 is 13 residues long. CDR1 and CDR2 from the germline V gene are SEHNR and FQNEAQ (reference sequence).

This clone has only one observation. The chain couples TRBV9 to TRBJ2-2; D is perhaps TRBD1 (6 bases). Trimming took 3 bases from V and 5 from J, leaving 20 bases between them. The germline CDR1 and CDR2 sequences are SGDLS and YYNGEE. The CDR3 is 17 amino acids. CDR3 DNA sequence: TGTGCCAGCAGCGGCTGGGACACCTCAGAGCCAACCGGGGAGCTGTTTTTT. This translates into CASSGWDTSEPTGELFF.

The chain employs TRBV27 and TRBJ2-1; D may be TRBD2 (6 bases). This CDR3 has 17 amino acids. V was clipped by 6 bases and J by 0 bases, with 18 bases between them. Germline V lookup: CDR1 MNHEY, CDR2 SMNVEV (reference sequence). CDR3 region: CASRIRQDYLSYNEQFF. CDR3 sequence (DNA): TGTGCCAGCAGAATTCGCCAGGACTACCTCTCCTACAATGAGCAGTTCTTC.

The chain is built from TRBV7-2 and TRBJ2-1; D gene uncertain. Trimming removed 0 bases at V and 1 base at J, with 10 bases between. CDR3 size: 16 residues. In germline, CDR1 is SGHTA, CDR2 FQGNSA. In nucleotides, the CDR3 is TGTGCCAGCAGCTTAGCAGCAGGATTTTCCTACAATGAGCAGTTCTTC. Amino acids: CASSLAAGFSYNEQFF.

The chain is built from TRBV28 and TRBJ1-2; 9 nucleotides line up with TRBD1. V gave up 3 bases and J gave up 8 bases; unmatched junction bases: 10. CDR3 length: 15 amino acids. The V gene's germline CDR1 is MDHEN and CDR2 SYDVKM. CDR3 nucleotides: TGTGCCAGCAGTTTTCGTACAGGGGGCTCAGGAGGCTACACCTTC. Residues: CASSFRTGGSGGYTF.

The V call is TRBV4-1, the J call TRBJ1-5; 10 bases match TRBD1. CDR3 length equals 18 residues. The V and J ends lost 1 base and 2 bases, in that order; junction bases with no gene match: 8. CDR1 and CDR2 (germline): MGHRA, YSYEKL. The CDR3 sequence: CASSQGRGQGSGNQPQHF. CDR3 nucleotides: TGCGCCAGCAGCCAAGGGCGGGGACAGGGGTCGGGCAATCAGCCCCAGCATTTT.

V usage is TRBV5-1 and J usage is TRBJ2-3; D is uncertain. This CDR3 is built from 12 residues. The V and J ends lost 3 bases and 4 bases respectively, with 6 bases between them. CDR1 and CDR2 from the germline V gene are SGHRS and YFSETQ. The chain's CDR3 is CASSYQADTQYF. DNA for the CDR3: TGCGCCAGCAGCTATCAGGCAGATACGCAGTATTTT.

Here the CDR3 DNA reads TGCGCCAGCAGCTTTAGCGGGGGCCTCACAGATACGCAGTATTTT. Residues: CASSFSGGLTDTQYF. The chain uses TRBV5-1 and TRBJ2-3; 9 bases align to TRBD2. Per germline, CDR1 SGHRS and CDR2 YFSETQ. V gave up 2 bases and J gave up 2 bases; unmatched junction bases: 3. This CDR3 has 15 residues.

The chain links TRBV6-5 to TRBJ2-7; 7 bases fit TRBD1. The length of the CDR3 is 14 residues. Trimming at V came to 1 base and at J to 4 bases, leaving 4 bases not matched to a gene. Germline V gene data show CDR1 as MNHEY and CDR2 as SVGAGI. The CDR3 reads CASSYYRGHYEQYF. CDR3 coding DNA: TGTGCCAGCAGTTACTACAGGGGACATTACGAGCAGTACTTC.

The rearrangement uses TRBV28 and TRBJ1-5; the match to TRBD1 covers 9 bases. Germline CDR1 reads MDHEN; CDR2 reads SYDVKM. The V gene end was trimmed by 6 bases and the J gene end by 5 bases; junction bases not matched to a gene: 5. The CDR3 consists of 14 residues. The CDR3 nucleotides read TGTGCCAGCAGACTGACAGGGGGTTATCAGCCCCAGCATTTT. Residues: CASRLTGGYQPQHF.

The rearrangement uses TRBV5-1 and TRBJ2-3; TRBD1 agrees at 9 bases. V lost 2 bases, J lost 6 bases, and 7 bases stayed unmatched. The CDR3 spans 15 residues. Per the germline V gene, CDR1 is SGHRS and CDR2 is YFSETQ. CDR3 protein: CASSLRTGVQDTQYF. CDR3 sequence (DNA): TGCGCCAGCAGCTTACGGACAGGGGTGCAGGATACGCAGTATTTT.

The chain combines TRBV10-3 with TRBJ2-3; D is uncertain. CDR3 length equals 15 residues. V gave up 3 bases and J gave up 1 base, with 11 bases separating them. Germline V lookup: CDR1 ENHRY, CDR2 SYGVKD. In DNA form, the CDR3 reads TGTGCCATCAGTGAACCTCATCAGGGCACAGATACGCAGTATTTT. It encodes CAISEPHQGTDTQYF.

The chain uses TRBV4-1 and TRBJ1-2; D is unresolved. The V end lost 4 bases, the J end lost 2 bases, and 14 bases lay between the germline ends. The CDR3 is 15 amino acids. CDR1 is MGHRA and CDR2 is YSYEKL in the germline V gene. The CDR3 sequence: CASSLQPLTNYGYTF. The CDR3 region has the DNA TGCGCCAGCAGCCTCCAACCCCTCACAAACTATGGCTACACCTTC.

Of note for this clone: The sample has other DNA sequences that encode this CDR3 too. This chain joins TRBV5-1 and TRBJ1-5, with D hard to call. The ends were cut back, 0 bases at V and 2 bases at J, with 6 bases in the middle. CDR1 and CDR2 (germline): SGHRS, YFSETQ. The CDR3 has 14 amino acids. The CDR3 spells CASSLEGGNQPQHF. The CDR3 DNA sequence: TGCGCCAGCAGCTTGGAAGGAGGCAATCAGCCCCAGCATTTT.

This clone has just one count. The CDR3 here is CASSPIDRVDYEQYF. The CDR3 DNA sequence: TGTGCCAGCAGTCCGATTGACAGGGTTGACTACGAGCAGTACTTC. This sequence joins TRBV5-6 and TRBJ2-7; 7 nucleotides line up with TRBD1. V gave up 5 bases and J gave up 3 bases; unmatched junction bases: 11. The germline CDR1 and CDR2 sequences are SGHDT and YYEEEE. CDR3 size: 15 residues.

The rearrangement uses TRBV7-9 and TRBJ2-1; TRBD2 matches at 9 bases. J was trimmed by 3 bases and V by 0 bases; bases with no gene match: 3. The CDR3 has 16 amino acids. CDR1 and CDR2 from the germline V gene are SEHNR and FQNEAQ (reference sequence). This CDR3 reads CASSLAAGGNYNEQFF. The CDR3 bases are TGTGCCAGCAGCTTAGCAGCGGGGGGAAACTACAATGAGCAGTTCTTC.